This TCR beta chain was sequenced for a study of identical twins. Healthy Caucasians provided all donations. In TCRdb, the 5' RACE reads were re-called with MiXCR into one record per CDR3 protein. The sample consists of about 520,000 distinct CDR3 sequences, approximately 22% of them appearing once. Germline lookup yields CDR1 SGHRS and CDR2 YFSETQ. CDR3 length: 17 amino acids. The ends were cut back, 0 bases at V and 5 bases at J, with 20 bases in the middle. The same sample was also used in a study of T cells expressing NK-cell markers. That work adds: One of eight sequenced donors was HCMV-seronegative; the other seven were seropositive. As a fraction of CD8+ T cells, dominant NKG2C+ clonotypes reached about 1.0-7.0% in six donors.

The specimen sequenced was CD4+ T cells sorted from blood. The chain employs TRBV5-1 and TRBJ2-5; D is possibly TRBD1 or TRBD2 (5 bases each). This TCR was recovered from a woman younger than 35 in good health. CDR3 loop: CASSLGLGTQGRETQYF. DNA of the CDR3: TGCGCCAGCAGCTTGGGCCTTGGGACGCAAGGCAGGGAGACCCAGTACTTC.